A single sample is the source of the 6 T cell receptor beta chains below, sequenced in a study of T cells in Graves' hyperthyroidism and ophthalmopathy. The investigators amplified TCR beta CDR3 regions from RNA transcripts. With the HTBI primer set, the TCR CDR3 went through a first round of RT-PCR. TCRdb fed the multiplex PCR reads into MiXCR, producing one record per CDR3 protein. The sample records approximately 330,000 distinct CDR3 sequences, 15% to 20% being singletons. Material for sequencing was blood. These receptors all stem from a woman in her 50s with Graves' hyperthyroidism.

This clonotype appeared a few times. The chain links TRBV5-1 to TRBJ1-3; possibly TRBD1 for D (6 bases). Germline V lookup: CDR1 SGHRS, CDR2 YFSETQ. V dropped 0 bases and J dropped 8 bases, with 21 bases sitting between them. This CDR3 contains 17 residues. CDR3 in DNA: TGCGCCAGCAGCTTGGAGGGGGGTTCCGTAACCAGGGACACCATATATTTT. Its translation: CASSLEGGSVTRDTIYF. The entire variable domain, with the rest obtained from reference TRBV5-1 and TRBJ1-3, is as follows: KAGVTQTPRYLIKTRGQQVTLSCSPISGHRSVSWYQQTPGQGLQFLFEYFSETQRNKGNFPGRFSGRQFSNSRSEMNVSTLELGDSALYLCASSLEGGSVTRDTIYFGEGSWLTVV.

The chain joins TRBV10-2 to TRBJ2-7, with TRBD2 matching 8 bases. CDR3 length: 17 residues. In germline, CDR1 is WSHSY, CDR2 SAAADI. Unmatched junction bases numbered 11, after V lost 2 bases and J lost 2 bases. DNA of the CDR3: TGCGCCAGCAGTGAGAAGGTAGCGGGGTACCATACCTACGAGCAGTACGTC. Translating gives CASSEKVAGYHTYEQYV.

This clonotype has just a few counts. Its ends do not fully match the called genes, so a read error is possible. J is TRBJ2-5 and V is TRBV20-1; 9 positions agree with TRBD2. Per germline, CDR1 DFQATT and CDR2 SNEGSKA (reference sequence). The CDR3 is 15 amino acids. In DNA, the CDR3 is TGCAGTGCCCTTGTCCCTAGCGGGGATCAAGGGACCCAGTACTTC. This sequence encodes CSALVPSGDQGTQYF.

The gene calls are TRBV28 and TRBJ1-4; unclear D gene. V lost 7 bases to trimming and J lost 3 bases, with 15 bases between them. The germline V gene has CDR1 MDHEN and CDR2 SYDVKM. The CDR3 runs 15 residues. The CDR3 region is CASTRRGFANEKLFF. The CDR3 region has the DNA TGTGCCAGCACCCGACGAGGGTTTGCTAATGAAAAACTGTTTTTT.

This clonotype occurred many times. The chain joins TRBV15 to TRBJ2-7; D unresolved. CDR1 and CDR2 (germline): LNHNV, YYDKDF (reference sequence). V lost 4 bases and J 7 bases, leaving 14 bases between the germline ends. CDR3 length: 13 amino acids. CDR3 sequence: CATSIRGSREQYV. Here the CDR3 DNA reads TGTGCCACCAGCATACGTGGAAGTCGGGAGCAGTACGTC.

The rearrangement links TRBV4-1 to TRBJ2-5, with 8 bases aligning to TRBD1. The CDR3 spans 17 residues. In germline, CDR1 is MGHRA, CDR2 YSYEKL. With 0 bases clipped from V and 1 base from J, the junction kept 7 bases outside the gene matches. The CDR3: CASSQDWTGLSQETQYF. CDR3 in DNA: TGCGCCAGCAGCCAAGATTGGACAGGGCTTAGCCAAGAGACCCAGTACTTC.